What follows are 32 T cell receptor beta chains derived from one specimen sequenced in a study of T cell responses to AZD1222 COVID-19 vaccine. The repertoire was sequenced with immunoSEQ multiplex PCR; TCRdb's copy has only in-frame clones and lacks some. This repertoire comprises over 120,000 clones; its ten largest clones make up 2% to 2.5%. Sequencing input: peripheral blood. All receptors derive from an adult in good health.

The V and J genes are TRBV5-4 and TRBJ1-4; possible D gene TRBD1, 5 bases. V was pared by 4 bases and J by 0 bases, with 10 bases between. Germline loops: CDR1 SGHNT, CDR2 YYREEE (reference sequence). The CDR3 sequence is 15 residues long. The CDR3 nucleotides are TGTGCCAGCAGCCCCTCGGGGGCAACTAATGAAAAACTGTTTTTT. Translated, it gives CASSPSGATNEKLFF.

The chain uses TRBV24-1 and TRBJ1-2; 8 bases are a match to TRBD1. The CDR3 length is 15 residues. Unmatched junction bases numbered 9, after V lost 4 bases and J lost 6 bases. Germline assignment: CDR1 KGHDR and CDR2 SFDVKD. The CDR3 sequence is CATSDHLDRADGYTF. In DNA, the CDR3 is TGTGCCACCAGTGACCATCTGGACAGGGCGGATGGCTACACCTTC.

The rearrangement uses TRBV7-2 and TRBJ1-1, with 7 bases that match TRBD1. CDR1 SGHTA and CDR2 FQGNSA come from the germline V gene. V shed 1 base and J 4 bases; nucleotides not matched to a gene: 6. This CDR3 spans 15 amino acids. The CDR3 region has the DNA TGTGCCAGCAGCTTAGGTACAGGGGAGGGCACTGAAGCTTTCTTT. Its protein is CASSLGTGEGTEAFF.

The chain joins TRBV7-9 to TRBJ1-4; 7 bases fit TRBD1. Germline-derived CDR1 and CDR2 are SEHNR and FQNEAQ (reference sequence). The ends lost 5 bases at V and 3 bases at J; junction bases unmatched: 6. The CDR3 covers 15 residues. CDR3 DNA: TGTGCCAGCAGCATATCAGGGGGACCTAATGAAAAACTGTTTTTT. Amino acid sequence: CASSISGGPNEKLFF.

The chain joins TRBV7-9 to TRBJ1-2; TRBD1 agrees at 9 bases. The V gene end was trimmed by 6 bases and the J gene end by 7 bases; junction bases not matched to a gene: 12. CDR3 size: 15 residues. Germline-derived CDR1 and CDR2 are SEHNR and FQNEAQ (reference sequence). The CDR3 region is CASSPNSGTGTGYTF. Written as DNA, the CDR3 is TGTGCCAGCAGTCCTAACTCCGGGACAGGGACTGGCTACACCTTC.

This chain connects TRBV7-3 to TRBJ1-6; D possibly corresponds to TRBD1 (6 bases). V dropped 6 bases and J dropped 7 bases, with 13 bases sitting between them. Germline CDR1 reads SGHTA; CDR2 reads FQGTGA. The CDR3 is 14 amino acids. The CDR3 sequence is CASSRTGKNSPLHF. The CDR3 nucleotides read TGTGCCAGCAGTCGTACAGGGAAGAATTCACCCCTCCACTTT.

J is TRBJ1-1 and V is TRBV2; D possibly corresponds to TRBD1 (5 bases). Germline V gene lookup returns CDR1 SNHLY and CDR2 FYNNEI. The CDR3 covers 13 residues. Trimming left V 10 bases short and J 0 bases short, with 12 bases between. The CDR3 region has the DNA TGTGCCACCCAGACAGTCATGAACACTGAAGCTTTCTTT. Translation: CATQTVMNTEAFF.

V gene TRBV19 combines with J gene TRBJ1-1, with 7 bases aligning to TRBD1. CDR1 and CDR2 from the germline V gene are LNHDA and SQIVND (reference sequence). V lost 1 base to trimming and J lost 1 base; unmatched junction nucleotides: 3. CDR3 size: 15 residues. This CDR3 reads CASSIGTGANTEAFF. In nucleotides, the CDR3 is TGTGCCAGTAGTATAGGAACAGGGGCGAACACTGAAGCTTTCTTT.

The gene calls are TRBV6-5 and TRBJ1-2, with D perhaps TRBD1 (6 bases). V gave up 0 bases and J gave up 2 bases, with 13 bases separating them. This CDR3 is built from 16 residues. The V gene's germline CDR1 is MNHEY and CDR2 SVGAGI. The CDR3 DNA reads TGTGCCAGCAGTTACTCGGCCAGGGGATTAAACTATGGCTACACCTTC. This gives the protein CASSYSARGLNYGYTF.

The CDR3 DNA reads as TGTGCCAGCAGCTCTCAGGGGGCTGCATCCTATGGCTACACCTTC. Its translation: CASSSQGAASYGYTF. V gene TRBV7-3 combines with J gene TRBJ1-2; TRBD1 matches 8 bases. V gave up 4 bases and J gave up 4 bases; unmatched junction bases: 8. The CDR3 contains 15 residues. CDR1 is SGHTA, CDR2 FQGTGA, per germline. The variable domain in full, with the rest retrieved from reference TRBV7-3 and TRBJ1-2, is GAGVSQTPSNKVTEKGKYVELRCDPISGHTALYWYRQSLGQGPEFLIYFQGTGAADDSGLPNDRFFAVRPEGSVSTLKIQRTERGDSAVYLCASSSQGAASYGYTFGSGTRLTVV.

This rearrangement joins TRBV2 to TRBJ1-5; D is unclear. The CDR3 covers 13 residues. Germline loops: CDR1 SNHLY, CDR2 FYNNEI. Trimming left V 6 bases short and J 3 bases short, with 9 bases between. CDR3 in amino acids: CASSRRFNQPQHF. CDR3 in DNA: TGTGCCAGCAGCCGACGCTTCAATCAGCCCCAGCATTTT. The whole variable domain, remainder taken from reference TRBV2 and TRBJ1-5, is EPEVTQTPSHQVTQMGQEVILRCVPISNHLYFYWYRQILGQKVEFLVSFYNNEISEKSEIFDDQFSVERPDGSNFTLKIRSTKLEDSAMYFCASSRRFNQPQHFGDGTRLSIL.

This chain links TRBV5-1 with TRBJ1-2; possibly TRBD1 for D (6 bases). The CDR3 totals 15 residues. V lost 4 bases and J 0 bases, leaving 13 bases between the germline ends. CDR1 is SGHRS and CDR2 is YFSETQ in the germline V gene. CDR3 in amino acids: CASSPQGLANYGYTF. The DNA for the CDR3 is TGCGCCAGCAGCCCTCAGGGGCTAGCTAACTATGGCTACACCTTC.

This chain links TRBV5-1 with TRBJ1-2; 10 bases are a match to TRBD1. The CDR3 consists of 16 residues. Trimming at V came to 3 bases and at J to 2 bases, leaving 7 bases not matched to a gene. CDR1 SGHRS and CDR2 YFSETQ come from the germline V gene. The chain's CDR3 is CASSSGQGTRNYGYTF. In DNA form, the CDR3 reads TGCGCCAGCAGCTCGGGACAGGGGACCCGAAACTATGGCTACACCTTC.

The V and J genes are TRBV28 and TRBJ1-5; D is undetermined. Looked up from germline, CDR1 is MDHEN and CDR2 is SYDVKM. V lost 3 bases, J lost 6 bases, and 9 bases lay in between. This CDR3 has 13 amino acids. The CDR3 coding sequence is TGTGCCAGCAGTTTCACCTTTGCTCAGCCCCAGCATTTT. Translation: CASSFTFAQPQHF. Full variable domain (remainder filled in from reference TRBV28 and TRBJ1-5): DVKVTQSSRYLVKRTGEKVFLECVQDMDHENMFWYRQDPGLGLRLIYFSYDVKMKEKGDIPEGYSVSREKKERFSLILESASTNQTSMYLCASSFTFAQPQHFGDGTRLSIL.

With respect to this clone: A read error may produce the germline difference seen at one junction end. The chain joins TRBV11-3 to TRBJ1-1, with D maybe TRBD1 (6 bases). The length of the CDR3 is 18 residues. Germline loops: CDR1 SGHNT, CDR2 YENEEA. The CDR3 region is CASSLEEGVGDERGEAFF. The CDR3 DNA reads as TGTGCCAGCAGCCTAGAGGAGGGGGTGGGGGACGAACGAGGTGAAGCTTTCTTT.

The chain carries TRBV11-3 and TRBJ2-1, with TRBD2 matching 11 bases. V lost 6 bases and J lost 5; bases outside the gene matches: 12. The CDR3 sequence is 17 residues long. Per germline, CDR1 SGHNT and CDR2 YENEEA. The CDR3: CASSIAGGPNRDNEQFF. The CDR3 DNA sequence: TGTGCCAGCAGTATAGCGGGGGGGCCCAACAGAGACAATGAGCAGTTCTTC.

V usage is TRBV28 and J usage is TRBJ2-1, with D possibly TRBD1 on 6 matching bases. Trimming pared 6 bases from V and 7 bases from J, leaving 13 bases between. The CDR3 loop spans 13 amino acids. Germline CDR1 and CDR2: MDHEN and SYDVKM. The CDR3 spells CASRTPGQNEQFF. The CDR3 coding sequence is TGTGCCAGCAGAACCCCGGGACAAAATGAGCAGTTCTTC. Drawing the rest from reference TRBV28 and TRBJ2-1, the complete variable domain is DVKVTQSSRYLVKRTGEKVFLECVQDMDHENMFWYRQDPGLGLRLIYFSYDVKMKEKGDIPEGYSVSREKKERFSLILESASTNQTSMYLCASRTPGQNEQFFGPGTRLTVL.

The chain employs TRBV18 and TRBJ2-3, with unresolved D. V lost 2 bases and J lost 2, with 14 bases in between. Germline V CDR1 and CDR2: KGHSH, LQKENI. The CDR3 consists of 16 residues. For the CDR3, the DNA is TGTGCCAGCTCACCATACCTCGCAGGCACCACAGATACGCAGTATTTT. Encoded protein: CASSPYLAGTTDTQYF.

Worth noting for this clone: The sample holds other DNA sequences that translate to the same CDR3. The chain carries TRBV2 and TRBJ2-7; tentatively, D is TRBD1 (6 bases). The germline CDR1 and CDR2 sequences are SNHLY and FYNNEI. The germline V and J ends were trimmed by 6 bases and 2 bases, with 11 bases remaining between them. The CDR3 has 13 amino acids. CDR3 DNA sequence: TGTGCCAGCAGCGCAGGACAGACCTACGAGCAGTACTTC. This gives the protein CASSAGQTYEQYF.

This chain links TRBV5-5 with TRBJ2-2; TRBD2 agrees at 11 bases. From germline, CDR1 is SGHKS and CDR2 YYEKEE (reference sequence). This CDR3 spans 16 amino acids. V shed 5 bases, J shed 3 bases, and the junction held 6 bases outside the gene matches. CDR3: CASRYSGGDYTGELFF. In DNA form, the CDR3 reads TGTGCCAGCAGATATAGCGGGGGGGACTACACCGGGGAGCTGTTTTTT.

The genes are TRBV12-5 and TRBJ2-5; D is perhaps TRBD2 (7 bases). Germline V gives CDR1 LGHNT, CDR2 FRNRAP. V was shortened by 4 bases and J by 4 bases, with 22 bases between the two germline ends. This CDR3 has 17 amino acids. The chain's CDR3 is CASGSSQFGGRGETQYF. CDR3 bases: TGTGCTAGTGGTTCGAGTCAGTTCGGGGGGCGCGGAGAGACCCAGTACTTC.

The rearrangement links TRBV5-6 to TRBJ2-7; weak D call: TRBD2 (5 bases). Between the trimmed V and J ends, which lost 4 bases and 0 bases, there was a span of 17 bases. The CDR3 totals 16 residues. Germline loops: CDR1 SGHDT, CDR2 YYEEEE. CDR3 nucleotide sequence: TGTGCCAGCAGCCGATACCTAACCAGCGGCTCCTACGAGCAGTACTTC. Its protein product is CASSRYLTSGSYEQYF.

The rearrangement links TRBV4-1 to TRBJ2-7; the D gene could be TRBD1 or TRBD2 (5 bases each). The germline gives CDR1 MGHRA, CDR2 YSYEKL. This CDR3 region has 16 residues. The V and J ends lost 1 base and 2 bases respectively, with 15 bases between them. CDR3 nucleotides: TGCGCCAGCAGCCAAGGGGGAGTTGCAGGGACCTACGAGCAGTACTTC. Translated: CASSQGGVAGTYEQYF.

The chain employs TRBV6-5 and TRBJ1-5; no definite D call. The germline gives CDR1 MNHEY, CDR2 SVGAGI. Trimming removed 4 bases at V and 7 bases at J, with 11 bases between. This CDR3 is 13 amino acids long. The CDR3 loop is CASSSFSGQPQHF. The DNA for the CDR3 is TGTGCCAGCAGTTCCTTCAGCGGGCAGCCCCAGCATTTT.

The genes are TRBV7-9 and TRBJ2-3, with D possibly being TRBD2 (6 bases). CDR1 is SEHNR, CDR2 FQNEAQ, per germline (reference sequence). Trimming pared 1 base from V and 4 bases from J, leaving 18 bases between. CDR3 length: 17 residues. The CDR3 protein is CASSLVREAIGPDTQYF. CDR3 coding DNA: TGTGCCAGCAGCTTAGTCAGGGAGGCAATCGGGCCAGATACGCAGTATTTT.

The chain uses TRBV11-2 and TRBJ1-1; D is possibly TRBD1 (5 bases). Germline V gene sequence: CDR1 SGHAT, CDR2 FQNNGV. The CDR3 is 15 residues long. V was trimmed by 5 bases and J by 1 base, leaving 14 bases between them. CDR3 DNA sequence: TGTGCCAGCAGCCCGCAGCCGCAGGGGAACACTGAAGCTTTCTTT. Protein sequence: CASSPQPQGNTEAFF.

J is TRBJ2-1 and V is TRBV19; D is undetermined. Per the germline V gene, CDR1 is LNHDA and CDR2 is SQIVND (reference sequence). V lost 3 bases, J lost 4 bases, and 1 base lay in between. The CDR3 loop spans 11 amino acids. DNA for the CDR3: TGTGCCAGTAGTATGTACAATGAGCAGTTCTTC. This gives the protein CASSMYNEQFF.

The chain has TRBV6-1 and TRBJ1-3; TRBD1 might be the D (5 bases). Germline values: CDR1 MNHNS, CDR2 SASEGT. CDR3 size: 16 residues. Between the trimmed V and J ends, which lost 3 bases and 8 bases, there was a span of 20 bases. This CDR3 is CASSESMGTFKDTIYF. The CDR3 coding sequence is TGTGCCAGCAGTGAGTCTATGGGGACTTTTAAGGACACCATATATTTT.

V gene TRBV5-1 combines with J gene TRBJ1-4; tentatively, D is TRBD1 (6 bases). V was cut by 0 bases and J by 8 bases, with 14 bases left in between. The CDR3 extends over 15 amino acids. Germline CDR1 is SGHRS and CDR2 is YFSETQ. This CDR3 reads CASSLDGRGEEKLFF. The CDR3 nucleotides are TGCGCCAGCAGCTTGGATGGCAGGGGTGAGGAAAAACTGTTTTTT.

The chain links TRBV7-9 to TRBJ2-1; 8 positions agree with TRBD2. Germline V gene data show CDR1 as SEHNR and CDR2 as FQNEAQ (reference sequence). Trimming removed 1 base from V and 5 bases from J; junction bases left unmatched: 1. The CDR3 spans 14 residues. CDR3 sequence (DNA): TGTGCCAGCAGCTTAGGACTAGCGAACAATGAGCAGTTCTTC. This codes for CASSLGLANNEQFF.

J is TRBJ1-3 and V is TRBV30, with D possibly being TRBD1 (6 bases). Germline V CDR1 and CDR2: GTSNPN, SVGIG (reference sequence). Deletions cut 7 bases from V and 0 bases from J, with 10 bases between. CDR3 length: 13 amino acids. CDR3 in amino acids: CAFTGSSGNTIYF. In nucleotides, the CDR3 is TGTGCCTTTACAGGGTCCTCTGGAAACACCATATATTTT.

The chain combines TRBV19 with TRBJ2-3; 11 bases fit TRBD1. The length of the CDR3 is 16 residues. V gave up 5 bases and J gave up 3 bases; unmatched junction bases: 7. From germline, CDR1 is LNHDA and CDR2 SQIVND (reference sequence). In DNA, the CDR3 is TGTGCCAGTAGTTCCTCCGGGACAGGGGGGACAGATACGCAGTATTTT. Its translation is CASSSSGTGGTDTQYF. Using reference TRBV19 and TRBJ2-3 for the parts outside the CDR3, the full variable domain is DGGITQSPKYLFRKEGQNVTLSCEQNLNHDAMYWYRQDPGQGLRLIYYSQIVNDFQKGDIAEGYSVSREKKESFPLTVTSAQKNPTAFYLCASSSSGTGGTDTQYFGPGTRLTVL.